These T cell receptor beta chains were read from a single sample in a study of shared clonotypes between healthy human individuals. TCRdb's table, derived via immunoSEQ multiplex PCR, lists solely in-frame clones and lacks some. The table lists roughly 1,100,000 clones, around 76% of them singletons. The sequencing sample was made of memory CD4+ T cells sorted from blood. These receptors were obtained from a man aged 18 to 35 in good health. Both conserved end residues are part of each CDR3. A D gene is named only where the DNA matches it firmly. Expanded clones get a size class; other rows say once, few or many, or leave the size out.

d_gene,abundance,j_gene,v_gene,CDR3aa,CDR3nt
.,.,TRBJ2-3,TRBV28,CASSLLAGMSTDTQYF,TGTGCCAGCAGTCTACTAGCTGGAATGAGCACAGATACGCAGTATTTT
.,many,TRBJ2-2,TRBV6-4,CASSPSPGTGELFF,TGTGCCAGCAGTCCCTCTCCGGGGACCGGGGAGCTGTTTTTT
TRBD2,.,TRBJ2-3,TRBV9,CASSVLGSGGADTQYF,TGTGCCAGCAGCGTTTTGGGTAGCGGGGGGGCGGATACGCAGTATTTT
.,.,TRBJ2-3,TRBV9,CASSAGGLTSTDTQYF,TGTGCCAGCAGCGCCGGTGGCTTAACTAGCACAGATACGCAGTATTTT
.,.,TRBJ1-1,TRBV19,CASSGQTEAFF,TGTGCCAGTAGTGGTCAGACTGAAGCTTTCTTT
.,.,TRBJ1-4,TRBV5-1,CASSLSRRDEKLFF,TGCGCCAGCAGCTTATCGCGAAGGGATGAAAAACTGTTTTTT
TRBD1,.,TRBJ1-6,TRBV27,CASSLGTGGGSPLHF,TGTGCCAGCAGTTTAGGGACAGGGGGGGGTTCACCCCTCCACTTT
.,few,TRBJ1-5,TRBV30,CAWSKGSQPQHF,TGTGCCTGGAGTAAGGGGAGTCAGCCCCAGCATTTT
.,.,TRBJ2-1,TRBV7-9,CASSLPGQTYNEQFF,TGTGCCAGCAGCTTACCCGGACAGACCTACAATGAGCAGTTCTTC
TRBD2,.,TRBJ2-7,TRBV6-5,CASRSAGVINEQYF,TGTGCCAGCAGGTCGGCGGGAGTGATAAACGAGCAGTACTTC
.,.,TRBJ2-4,TRBV10-3,CAISEGGAVKNIQYF,TGTGCCATCAGTGAGGGGGGGGCGGTCAAAAACATTCAGTACTTC
.,.,TRBJ2-3,TRBV7-6,CASSRNEGLDTQYF,TGTGCCAGCAGCCGAAACGAGGGGCTGGATACGCAGTATTTT
.,once,TRBJ2-7,TRBV6-5,CASSESDVATEQYF,TGTGCCAGCAGTGAATCGGACGTGGCGACCGAGCAGTACTTC
TRBD1,.,TRBJ1-2,TRBV28,CASRTPGGATYGYTF,TGTGCCAGCAGGACTCCAGGGGGCGCAACCTATGGCTACACCTTC
TRBD1,once,TRBJ2-7,TRBV10-3,CASRPGQEYEQYF,TGTGCCTCGCGCCCGGGACAGGAGTACGAGCAGTACTTC
TRBD1,.,TRBJ1-5,TRBV6-1,CASSSGTDQPQHF,TGTGCCAGCAGTTCCGGGACAGATCAGCCCCAGCATTTT
.,.,TRBJ2-7,TRBV6-5,CASSIADGGEQYF,TGTGCCAGCAGCATAGCGGATGGAGGCGAGCAGTACTTC
.,.,TRBJ1-5,TRBV19,CASSDLQRTANPKNQPQHF,TGTGCCAGTAGCGATCTTCAACGGACCGCGAACCCTAAAAATCAGCCCCAGCATTTT
.,few,TRBJ1-1,TRBV6-5,CASSPAPSTEAFF,TGTGCCAGCAGTCCAGCTCCTTCCACTGAAGCTTTCTTT
.,few,TRBJ2-7,TRBV28,CASSLGQVEQYF,TGTGCCAGCAGTTTAGGGCAGGTCGAGCAGTACTTC
.,.,TRBJ1-5,TRBV18,CASSPQGSKPPHF,TGTGCCAGCTCACCACAGGGATCCAAACCCCCTCATTTT
.,many,TRBJ1-2,TRBV5-6,CASTPWGDYSYGYTF,TGTGCCAGCACCCCTTGGGGGGACTATTCCTATGGCTACACCTTC
.,.,TRBJ2-5,TRBV5-1,CASSTYTVQETQYF,TGCGCCAGCAGCACCTACACCGTCCAAGAGACCCAGTACTTC
.,.,TRBJ1-2,TRBV29-1,CSASPGTGPYGYTF,TGCAGCGCGAGTCCCGGGACGGGACCTTATGGCTACACCTTC
.,.,TRBJ2-5,TRBV10-2,CASSERGLQETQYF,TGCGCCAGCAGTGAGCGGGGGTTACAAGAGACCCAGTACTTC
.,.,TRBJ2-5,TRBV5-1,CASSRGRETQYF,TGCGCCAGCAGCCGGGGGAGAGAGACCCAGTACTTC
.,many,TRBJ1-1,TRBV6-5,CASSRRPWGTEAFF,TGTGCCAGCAGTAGGCGGCCCTGGGGCACTGAAGCTTTCTTT
.,.,TRBJ2-3,TRBV19,CASTALRDAGTDTQYF,TGTGCCAGTACCGCCCTACGGGACGCCGGCACAGATACGCAGTATTTT
TRBD2,once,TRBJ2-1,TRBV9,CASSETSGSYNEQFF,TGTGCCAGCAGTGAAACTAGCGGGAGTTACAATGAGCAGTTCTTC
TRBD2,.,TRBJ2-5,TRBV5-6,CASTEITSGRQETQYF,TGTGCCAGCACCGAAATAACTAGCGGAAGACAAGAGACCCAGTACTTC
.,once,TRBJ2-7,TRBV5-1,CASSNDWDTAYEQYF,TGCGCCAGCAGCAACGACTGGGACACCGCCTACGAGCAGTACTTC
TRBD1,.,TRBJ2-5,TRBV5-1,CASSLTGTGPETQYF,TGCGCCAGCAGCTTAACCGGGACAGGACCAGAGACCCAGTACTTC
TRBD2,few,TRBJ2-3,TRBV14,CASSQSGGSTDTQYF,TGTGCCAGCAGCCAAAGCGGGGGGTCCACAGATACGCAGTATTTT
.,few,TRBJ1-6,TRBV27,CASNTGGSGDSPLHF,TGTGCCAGCAACACTGGGGGTAGCGGGGATTCACCCCTCCACTTT
.,few,TRBJ2-5,TRBV9,CASSVDERAQETQYF,TGTGCCAGCAGCGTAGATGAGCGGGCACAAGAGACCCAGTACTTC
.,.,TRBJ2-1,TRBV7-3,CASRGGTFSYNEQFF,TGTGCCAGCAGAGGAGGGACATTCTCCTACAATGAGCAGTTCTTC
TRBD2,.,TRBJ2-7,TRBV14,CASSSLGSGRGHEQYF,TGTGCCAGCAGCTCATTGGGTAGCGGGAGGGGTCACGAGCAGTACTTC
TRBD1,.,TRBJ1-6,TRBV5-8,CASSLGQTHSPLHF,TGTGCCAGCAGCCTGGGACAGACTCATTCACCCCTCCACTTT
.,.,TRBJ1-1,TRBV5-1,CASSLRTENTEAFF,TGCGCCAGCAGCTTAAGGACCGAGAACACTGAAGCTTTCTTT
TRBD1,.,TRBJ1-1,TRBV4-3,CASSQDPQGGWTEAFF,TGCGCCAGCAGCCAAGACCCCCAGGGGGGGTGGACTGAAGCTTTCTTT
.,.,TRBJ2-7,TRBV10-3,CAISDFEEQYF,TGTGCCATCAGTGATTTTGAGGAGCAGTACTTC
.,.,TRBJ1-5,TRBV28,CASSDSLGRVNQPQHF,TGTGCCAGCAGCGACTCCTTGGGACGGGTCAATCAGCCCCAGCATTTT
TRBD1,.,TRBJ1-1,TRBV5-6,CASSPGQGLGAFF,TGTGCCAGCAGCCCGGGACAGGGGCTGGGAGCTTTCTTT
.,.,TRBJ2-1,TRBV20-1,CSAHGNEQFF,TGCAGTGCCCACGGCAATGAGCAGTTCTTC
.,.,TRBJ1-2,TRBV6-5,CASSLRRQKDYTF,TGTGCCAGCAGTCTAAGAAGGCAGAAAGACTACACCTTC
TRBD1,.,TRBJ1-4,TRBV2,CASSAGQGAWEKLFF,TGTGCCAGCAGTGCGGGACAGGGGGCATGGGAAAAACTGTTTTTT
.,.,TRBJ2-1,TRBV2,CASSLTGLGEQFF,TGTGCCAGCAGTCTTACAGGGCTCGGTGAGCAGTTCTTC
.,.,TRBJ1-3,TRBV28,CASSLVTDTIYF,TGTGCCAGCAGTTTAGTGACAGACACCATATATTTT
.,once,TRBJ1-1,TRBV7-9,CARSGQVNTEAFF,TGTGCCCGAAGCGGCCAGGTGAACACTGAAGCTTTCTTT
.,few,TRBJ2-2,TRBV5-4,CASTHDPRNTGELFF,TGTGCCAGCACCCACGACCCACGGAACACCGGGGAGCTGTTTTTT
TRBD1,few,TRBJ1-6,TRBV9,CASTTGGNNSPLHF,TGTGCCAGCACGACAGGGGGTAATAATTCACCCCTCCACTTT
.,.,TRBJ2-7,TRBV6-6,CASSYPDKGYEQYF,TGTGCCAGCAGTTACCCTGACAAGGGATACGAGCAGTACTTC
.,.,TRBJ2-6,TRBV11-2,CASSPGTSGANVLTF,TGTGCCAGCAGCCCCGGGACTTCTGGGGCCAACGTCCTGACTTTC
.,.,TRBJ2-2,TRBV7-9,CASSLGDTLTGELFF,TGTGCCAGCAGCTTAGGGGACACCCTAACCGGGGAGCTGTTTTTT
.,.,TRBJ1-1,TRBV30,CAWSEDRNTEAFF,TGTGCCTGGAGTGAGGACAGGAACACTGAAGCTTTCTTT
.,.,TRBJ2-2,TRBV6-1,CASSEGLAANTGELFF,TGTGCCAGCAGTGAGGGACTGGCGGCGAACACCGGGGAGCTGTTTTTT